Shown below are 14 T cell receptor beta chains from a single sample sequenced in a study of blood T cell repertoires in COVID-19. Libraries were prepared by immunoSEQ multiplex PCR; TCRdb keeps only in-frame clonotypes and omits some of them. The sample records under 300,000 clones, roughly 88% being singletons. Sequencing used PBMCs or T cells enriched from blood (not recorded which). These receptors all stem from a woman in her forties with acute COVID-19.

DNA for the CDR3: TGTGCCTGGAGCCCGAGGAATTCACCCCTCCACTTT. Protein: CAWSPRNSPLHF. The V and J genes are TRBV30 and TRBJ1-6, with D unresolved. Trimming took off 3 bases at V and 7 bases at J, with 7 bases between the two ends. The CDR3 runs to 12 residues. Germline CDR1 GTSNPN, CDR2 SVGIG (reference sequence).

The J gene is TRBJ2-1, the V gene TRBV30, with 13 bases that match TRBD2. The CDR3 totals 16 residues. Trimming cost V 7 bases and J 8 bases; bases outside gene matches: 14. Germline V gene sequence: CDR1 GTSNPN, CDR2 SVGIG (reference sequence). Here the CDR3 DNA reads TGTGCCTCCGAAACCCGACTAGCGGGAGGAACGCATGAGCAGTTCTTC. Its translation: CASETRLAGGTHEQFF.

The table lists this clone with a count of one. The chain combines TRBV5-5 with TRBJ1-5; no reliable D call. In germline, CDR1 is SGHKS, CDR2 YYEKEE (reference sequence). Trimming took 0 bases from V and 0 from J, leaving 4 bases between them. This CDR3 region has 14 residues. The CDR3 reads CASSLDSSNQPQHF. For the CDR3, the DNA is TGTGCCAGCAGCTTGGACAGTAGCAATCAGCCCCAGCATTTT.

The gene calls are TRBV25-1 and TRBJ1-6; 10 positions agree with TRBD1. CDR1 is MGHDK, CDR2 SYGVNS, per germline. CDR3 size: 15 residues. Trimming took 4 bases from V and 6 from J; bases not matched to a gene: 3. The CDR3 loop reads CASSGQGARNSPLHF. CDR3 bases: TGTGCCAGCAGTGGACAGGGGGCGCGTAATTCACCCCTCCACTTT.

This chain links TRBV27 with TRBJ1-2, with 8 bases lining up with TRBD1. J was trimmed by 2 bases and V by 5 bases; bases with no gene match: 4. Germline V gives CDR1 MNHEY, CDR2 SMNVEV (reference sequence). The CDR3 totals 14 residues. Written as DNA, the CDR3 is TGTGCCAGCAGTAGGACAGGGCGCAACTATGGCTACACCTTC. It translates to CASSRTGRNYGYTF.

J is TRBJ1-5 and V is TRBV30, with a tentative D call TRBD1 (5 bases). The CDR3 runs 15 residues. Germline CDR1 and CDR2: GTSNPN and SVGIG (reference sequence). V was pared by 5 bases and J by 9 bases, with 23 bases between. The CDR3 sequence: CAWGSQGGSFGPQHF. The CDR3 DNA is TGTGCCTGGGGTTCCCAGGGAGGGTCATTCGGGCCCCAGCATTTT.

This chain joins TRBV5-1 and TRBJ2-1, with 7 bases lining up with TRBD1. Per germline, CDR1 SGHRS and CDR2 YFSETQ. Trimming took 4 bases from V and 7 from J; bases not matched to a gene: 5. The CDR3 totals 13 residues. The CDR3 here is CASSRTGDNEQFF. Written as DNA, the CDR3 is TGCGCCAGCAGCAGAACAGGGGATAATGAGCAGTTCTTC.

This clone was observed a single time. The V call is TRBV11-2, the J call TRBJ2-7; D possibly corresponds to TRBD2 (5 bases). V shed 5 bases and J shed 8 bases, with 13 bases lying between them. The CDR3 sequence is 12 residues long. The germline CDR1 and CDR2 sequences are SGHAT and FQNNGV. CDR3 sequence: CASSDVREQQYF. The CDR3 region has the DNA TGTGCCAGCAGCGACGTAAGGGAGCAGCAGTACTTC.

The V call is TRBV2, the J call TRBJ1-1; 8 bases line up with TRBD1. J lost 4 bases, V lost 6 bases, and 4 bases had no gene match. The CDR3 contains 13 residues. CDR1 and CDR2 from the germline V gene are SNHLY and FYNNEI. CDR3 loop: CASSITGGTEAFF. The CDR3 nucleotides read TGTGCCAGCAGCATTACAGGGGGCACTGAAGCTTTCTTT.

DNA for the CDR3: TGTGCCAGCAAGGGCGGGAGGCCGAATACGCAGTATTTT. It codes for CASKGGRPNTQYF. The rearrangement joins TRBV28 to TRBJ2-3, with 8 bases that match TRBD2. J lost 7 bases, V lost 7 bases, and 7 bases had no gene match. CDR3 length equals 13 residues. In germline, CDR1 is MDHEN, CDR2 SYDVKM.

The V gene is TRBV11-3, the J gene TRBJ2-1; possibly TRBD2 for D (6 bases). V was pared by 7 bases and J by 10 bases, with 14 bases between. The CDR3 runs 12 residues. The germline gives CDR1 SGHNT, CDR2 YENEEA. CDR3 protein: CASTDRRVEQFF. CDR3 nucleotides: TGTGCCAGCACCGATCGGAGGGTCGAGCAGTTCTTC.

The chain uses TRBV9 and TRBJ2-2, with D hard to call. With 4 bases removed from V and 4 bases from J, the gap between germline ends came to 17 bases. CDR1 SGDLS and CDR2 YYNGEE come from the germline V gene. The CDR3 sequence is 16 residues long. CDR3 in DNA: TGTGCCAGCAGCCCCGAGACATGGGTTCGCACCGGGGAGCTGTTTTTT. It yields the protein CASSPETWVRTGELFF.

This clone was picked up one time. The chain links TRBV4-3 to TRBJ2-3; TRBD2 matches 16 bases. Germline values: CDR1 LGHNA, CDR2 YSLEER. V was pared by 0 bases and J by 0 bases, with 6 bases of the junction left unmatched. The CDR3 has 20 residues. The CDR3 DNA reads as TGCGCCAGCAGCCAAGACTGGGGGACTAGCGGGAGGGCCAGCACAGATACGCAGTATTTT. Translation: CASSQDWGTSGRASTDTQYF.

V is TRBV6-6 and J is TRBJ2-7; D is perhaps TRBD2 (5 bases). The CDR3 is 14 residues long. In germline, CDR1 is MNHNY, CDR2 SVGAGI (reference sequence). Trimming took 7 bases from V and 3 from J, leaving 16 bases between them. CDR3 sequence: CASKPSGENYEQYV. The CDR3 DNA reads TGTGCCAGCAAACCCAGCGGCGAAAACTACGAGCAGTACGTC.